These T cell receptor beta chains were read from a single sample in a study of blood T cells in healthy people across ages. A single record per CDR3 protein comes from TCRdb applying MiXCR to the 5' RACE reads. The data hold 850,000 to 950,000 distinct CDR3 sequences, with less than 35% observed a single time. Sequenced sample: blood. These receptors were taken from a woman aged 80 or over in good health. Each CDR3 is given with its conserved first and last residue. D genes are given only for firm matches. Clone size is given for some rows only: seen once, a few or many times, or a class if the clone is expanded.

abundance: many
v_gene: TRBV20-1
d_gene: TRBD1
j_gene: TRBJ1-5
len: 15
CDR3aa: CSARDSGGDDQPQHF
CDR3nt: TGCAGTGCTAGAGATTCAGGGGGCGATGATCAGCCCCAGCATTTT

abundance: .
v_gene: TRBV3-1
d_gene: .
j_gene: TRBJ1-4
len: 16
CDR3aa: CASSQAVRRGHEKLFF
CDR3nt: TGTGCCAGCAGCCAAGCGGTCCGACGGGGCCATGAAAAACTGTTTTTT

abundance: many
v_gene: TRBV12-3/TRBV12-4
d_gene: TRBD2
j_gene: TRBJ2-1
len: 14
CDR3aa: CASSLAAGYNEQFF
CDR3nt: TGTGCCAGCAGTTTGGCAGCGGGGTACAATGAGCAGTTCTTC

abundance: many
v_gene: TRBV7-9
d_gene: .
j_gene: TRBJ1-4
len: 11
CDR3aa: CASTEDLILFF
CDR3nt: TGTGCCAGCACCGAGGATCTAATACTGTTTTTT

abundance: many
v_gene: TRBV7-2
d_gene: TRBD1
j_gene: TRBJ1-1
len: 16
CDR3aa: CASSSYPGQGHTEAFF
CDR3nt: TGTGCCAGCAGCTCCTACCCGGGACAGGGTCACACTGAAGCTTTCTTT

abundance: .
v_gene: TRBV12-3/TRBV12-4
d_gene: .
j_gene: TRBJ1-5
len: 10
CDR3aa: CASSPTGPQF
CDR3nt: TGTGCCAGCAGTCCTACAGGGCCACAATTT

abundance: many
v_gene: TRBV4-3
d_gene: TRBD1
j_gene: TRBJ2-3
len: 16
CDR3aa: CASSPNTGGTTDTQYF
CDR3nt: TGCGCCAGCAGTCCGAATACAGGGGGCACCACAGATACGCAGTATTTT

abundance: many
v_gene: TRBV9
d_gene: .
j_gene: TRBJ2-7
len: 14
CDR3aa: CASSVDRAPYEQYF
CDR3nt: TGTGCCAGCAGCGTAGACCGGGCTCCCTACGAGCAGTACTTC

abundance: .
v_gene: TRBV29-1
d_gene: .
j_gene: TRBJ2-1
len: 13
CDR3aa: CSAKVALWNEQFF
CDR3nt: TGCAGCGCCAAGGTGGCCCTATGGAATGAGCAGTTCTTC

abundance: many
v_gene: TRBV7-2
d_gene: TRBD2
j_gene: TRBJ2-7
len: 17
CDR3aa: CASSFRRTRLAGHEQYF
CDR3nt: TGTGCCAGCAGCTTTCGGCGTACCCGACTAGCGGGCCACGAGCAGTACTTC

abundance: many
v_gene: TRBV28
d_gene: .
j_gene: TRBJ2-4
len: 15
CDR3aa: CASLGGGLAKNIQYF
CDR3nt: TGTGCCAGTTTAGGGGGGGGACTAGCCAAAAACATTCAGTACTTC

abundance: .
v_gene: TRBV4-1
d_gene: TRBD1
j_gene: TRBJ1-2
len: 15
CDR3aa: CASSQRTGDIYGYTF
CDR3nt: TGCGCCAGCAGCCAACGGACAGGGGATATCTATGGCTACACCTTC

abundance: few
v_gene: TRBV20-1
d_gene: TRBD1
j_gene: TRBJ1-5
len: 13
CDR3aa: CRVTGGLTQPQHF
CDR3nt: TGCAGGGTAACAGGGGGCCTGACTCAGCCCCAGCATTTT

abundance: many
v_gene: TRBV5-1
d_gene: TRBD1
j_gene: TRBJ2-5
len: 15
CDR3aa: CASSSDRGRAETQYF
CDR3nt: TGCGCCAGCAGCTCGGACAGGGGTAGGGCAGAGACCCAGTACTTC

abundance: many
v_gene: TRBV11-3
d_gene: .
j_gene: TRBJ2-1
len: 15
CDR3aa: CASSLVRSANNEQFF
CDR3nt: TGTGCCAGCAGCTTAGTTAGGTCTGCCAACAATGAGCAGTTCTTC

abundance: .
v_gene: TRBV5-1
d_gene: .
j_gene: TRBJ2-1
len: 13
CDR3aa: CASSLASGYEQFF
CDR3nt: TGCGCCAGCAGCTTGGCTTCGGGATATGAGCAGTTCTTC

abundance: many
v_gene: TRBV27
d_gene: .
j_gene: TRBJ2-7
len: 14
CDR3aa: CASSLGYRSYEQYF
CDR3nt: TGTGCCAGCAGTTTGGGGTACCGCTCCTACGAGCAGTACTTC

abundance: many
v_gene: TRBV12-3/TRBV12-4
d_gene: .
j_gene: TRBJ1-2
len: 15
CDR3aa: CASSEGRVSSRGYTF
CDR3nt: TGTGCCAGCAGCGAGGGACGGGTCTCCTCGCGCGGCTACACCTTC

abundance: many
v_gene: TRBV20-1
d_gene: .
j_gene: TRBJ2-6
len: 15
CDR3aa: CSARDSQPGANVLTF
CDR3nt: TGCAGTGCTAGAGATTCGCAACCTGGGGCCAACGTCCTGACTTTC

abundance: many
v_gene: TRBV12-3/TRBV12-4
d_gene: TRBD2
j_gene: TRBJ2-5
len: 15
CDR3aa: CASSLWEGTQETQYF
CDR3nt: TGTGCCAGCAGTTTGTGGGAGGGAACCCAAGAGACCCAGTACTTC

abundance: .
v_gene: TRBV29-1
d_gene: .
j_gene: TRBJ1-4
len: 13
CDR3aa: CSAGERANEKLFF
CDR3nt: TGCAGCGCTGGGGAACGGGCTAATGAAAAACTGTTTTTT

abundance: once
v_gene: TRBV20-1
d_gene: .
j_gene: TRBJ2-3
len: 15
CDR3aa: CSARDGEVPTDTQYF
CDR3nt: TGCAGTGCTAGAGATGGTGAGGTCCCCACAGATACGCAGTATTTT

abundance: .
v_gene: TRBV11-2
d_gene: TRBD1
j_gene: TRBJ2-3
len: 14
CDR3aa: CASRPDRVQDTQYF
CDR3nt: TGTGCCAGCAGGCCGGACAGGGTTCAAGATACGCAGTATTTT

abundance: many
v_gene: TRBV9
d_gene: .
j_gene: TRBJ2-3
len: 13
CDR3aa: CASSVGSTDTQYF
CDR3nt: TGTGCCAGCAGCGTGGGCAGCACAGATACGCAGTATTTT

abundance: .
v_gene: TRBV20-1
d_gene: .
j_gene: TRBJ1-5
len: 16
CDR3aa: CSARHATGKRDQPQHF
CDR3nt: TGCAGTGCTAGACACGCGACGGGTAAAAGGGATCAGCCCCAGCATTTT

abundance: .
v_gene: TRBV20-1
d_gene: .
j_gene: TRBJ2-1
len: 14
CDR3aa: CSARTLALYNEQFF
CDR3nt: TGCAGTGCTAGAACGCTGGCCTTATACAATGAGCAGTTCTTC

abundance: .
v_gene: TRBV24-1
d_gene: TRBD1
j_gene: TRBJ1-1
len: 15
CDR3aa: CATSDRTGGNTEAFF
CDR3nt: TGTGCCACCAGTGATCGGACAGGGGGGAACACTGAAGCTTTCTTT

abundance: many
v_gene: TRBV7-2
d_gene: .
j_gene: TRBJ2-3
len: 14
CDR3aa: CASSLDRTVGLEYF
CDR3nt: TGTGCCAGCAGCTTAGATAGGACAGTCGGATTGGAGTATTTT

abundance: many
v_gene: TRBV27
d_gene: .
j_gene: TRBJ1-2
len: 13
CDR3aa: CASSLSRGYGYTF
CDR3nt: TGTGCCAGCAGTTTATCCCGGGGCTATGGCTACACCTTC

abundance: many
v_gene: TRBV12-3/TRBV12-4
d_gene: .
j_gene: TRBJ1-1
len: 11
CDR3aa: CASSLKTEAFF
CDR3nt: TGTGCCAGCAGTTTGAAGACTGAAGCTTTCTTT

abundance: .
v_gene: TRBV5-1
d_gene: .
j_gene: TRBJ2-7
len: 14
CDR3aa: CASSFGQRLYEQYF
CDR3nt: TGCGCCAGCAGCTTTGGACAGCGCTTATACGAGCAGTACTTC

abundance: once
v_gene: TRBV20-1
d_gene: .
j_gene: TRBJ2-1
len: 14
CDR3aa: CSAANWRDYNEQFF
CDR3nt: TGCAGTGCGGCCAATTGGCGGGACTACAATGAGCAGTTCTTC

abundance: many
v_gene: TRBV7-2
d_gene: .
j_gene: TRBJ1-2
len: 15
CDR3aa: CASSLTRTVNYGYTF
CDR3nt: TGTGCCAGCAGCTTAACCCGGACAGTGAACTATGGCTACACCTTC

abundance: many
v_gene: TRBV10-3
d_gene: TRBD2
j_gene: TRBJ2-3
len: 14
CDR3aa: CAISGGGSTDTQYF
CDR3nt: TGTGCCATCAGCGGGGGGGGGAGCACAGATACGCAGTATTTT

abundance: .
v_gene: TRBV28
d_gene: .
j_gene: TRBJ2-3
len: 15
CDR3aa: CASSTGTLDTDTQYF
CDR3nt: TGTGCCAGCAGTACCGGGACTCTTGACACAGATACGCAGTATTTT

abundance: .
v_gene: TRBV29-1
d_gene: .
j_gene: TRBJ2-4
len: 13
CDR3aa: CSAKRGSKNIQYF
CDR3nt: TGCAGCGCGAAGAGGGGAAGCAAAAACATTCAGTACTTC

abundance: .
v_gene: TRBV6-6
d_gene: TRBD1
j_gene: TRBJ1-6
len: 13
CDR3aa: CASGGTVRSPLHF
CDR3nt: TGTGCCAGCGGTGGGACAGTCAGGTCACCCCTCCACTTT

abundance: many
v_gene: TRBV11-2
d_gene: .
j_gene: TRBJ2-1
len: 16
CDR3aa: CASSSRRGGAYNEQFF
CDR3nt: TGTGCCAGCAGCTCCCGTCGAGGCGGGGCATACAATGAGCAGTTCTTC

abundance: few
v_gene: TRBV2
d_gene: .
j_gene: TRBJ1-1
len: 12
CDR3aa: CASWEGAQGAFF
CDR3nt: TGTGCCAGCTGGGAAGGGGCCCAAGGAGCTTTCTTT

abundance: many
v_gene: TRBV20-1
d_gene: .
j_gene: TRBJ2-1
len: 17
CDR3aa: CSARDGWRGGTLHEQFF
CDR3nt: TGCAGTGCTAGAGATGGATGGCGAGGGGGGACCCTCCATGAGCAGTTCTTC

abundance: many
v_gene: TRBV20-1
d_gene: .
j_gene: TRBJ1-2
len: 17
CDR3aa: CSARMTGGGVVNYGYTF
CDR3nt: TGCAGTGCTAGAATGACCGGGGGAGGGGTGGTAAACTATGGCTACACCTTC

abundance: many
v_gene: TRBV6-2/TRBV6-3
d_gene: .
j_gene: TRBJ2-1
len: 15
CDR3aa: CASSYSNTVGGEQFF
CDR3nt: TGTGCCAGCAGTTACTCGAATACGGTGGGGGGTGAGCAGTTCTTC

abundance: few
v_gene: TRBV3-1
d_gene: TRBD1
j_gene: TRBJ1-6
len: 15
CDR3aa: CASTLKQGVRSPLHF
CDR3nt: TGTGCCAGCACCCTAAAACAGGGGGTTCGGTCACCCCTCCACTTT

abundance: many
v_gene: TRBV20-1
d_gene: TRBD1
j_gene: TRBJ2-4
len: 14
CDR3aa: CSARKQGARDIQYF
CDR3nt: TGCAGTGCTAGAAAGCAGGGGGCCCGGGACATTCAGTACTTC

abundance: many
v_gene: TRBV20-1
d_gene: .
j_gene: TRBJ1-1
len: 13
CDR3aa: CSARDRANTEAFF
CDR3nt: TGCAGTGCTAGGGACAGAGCGAACACTGAAGCTTTCTTT

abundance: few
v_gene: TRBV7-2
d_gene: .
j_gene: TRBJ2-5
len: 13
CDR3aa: CASSPPSQETRYF
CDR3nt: TGTGCCAGCAGCCCCCCTTCCCAAGAGACCCGGTACTTC

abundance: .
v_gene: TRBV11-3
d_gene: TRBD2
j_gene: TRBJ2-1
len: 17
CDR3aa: CASSISPLAGDYNEQFF
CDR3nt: TGTGCCAGCAGCATATCCCCTCTAGCGGGGGACTACAATGAGCAGTTCTTC

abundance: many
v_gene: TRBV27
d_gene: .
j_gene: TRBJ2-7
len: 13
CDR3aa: CASSARGSYEQYF
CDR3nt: TGTGCCAGCAGTGCGAGGGGCTCCTACGAGCAGTACTTC

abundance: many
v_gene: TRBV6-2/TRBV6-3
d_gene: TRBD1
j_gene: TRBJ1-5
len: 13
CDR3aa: CASRGQDNQPQHF
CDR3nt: TGTGCCAGCAGGGGACAGGACAATCAGCCCCAGCATTTT

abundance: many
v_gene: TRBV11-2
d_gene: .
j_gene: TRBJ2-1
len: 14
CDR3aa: CASRGDLSYNEQFF
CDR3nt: TGTGCCAGTCGCGGGGACTTGTCCTACAATGAGCAGTTCTTC

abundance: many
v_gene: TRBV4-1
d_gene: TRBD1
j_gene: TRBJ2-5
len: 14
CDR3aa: CASSQDHRGEEQYF
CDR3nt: TGCGCCAGCAGCCAAGATCACAGGGGAGAGGAGCAGTACTTC

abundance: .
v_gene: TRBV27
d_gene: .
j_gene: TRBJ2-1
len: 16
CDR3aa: CASSPSRWVVGNEQFF
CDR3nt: TGTGCCAGCAGCCCGAGTAGGTGGGTGGTTGGCAATGAGCAGTTCTTC